This T cell receptor beta chain was documented in a study of CD8 T cells in ankylosing spondylitis. Findings and limits, study-wide: Among TCR beta sequences, a motif of under 10 highly homologous variants appeared characteristic of ankylosing spondylitis blood. Reportedly, disease-linked clones are significantly enriched in ankylosing spondylitis patients' matched synovial fluid. Disease-linked clones, CD8+, were relatively rare in peripheral blood.

Each TCR beta library was made by quantitative 5'-RACE that incorporated molecular barcodes. One entry per CDR3 protein results from TCRdb running MiXCR on the 5' RACE reads. The sample has roughly 350,000 distinct CDR3 sequences; 6.5% to 10% are singletons. Looked up from germline, CDR1 is SNHLY and CDR2 is FYNNEI. The CDR3 is 16 amino acids. The V gene lost 3 bases and the J gene lost 1 base, with 12 bases spanning the gap. A note on this clonotype: Its antigen is undetermined.

This receptor was obtained from a male donor with ankylosing spondylitis. The sample comprised blood, either unsorted or a sorted T cell fraction (not recorded which). The rearrangement uses TRBV2 and TRBJ2-2, with a tentative D call TRBD2 (6 bases). The CDR3 here is CASSDSAGLNTGELFF. CDR3 nucleotide sequence: TGTGCCAGCAGTGACTCAGCGGGCCTGAACACCGGGGAGCTGTTTTTT.